This T cell receptor (beta chain) is from a study of early T cells in non-severe SARS-CoV-2 infection. About the research overall: Sequencing of bulk RNA from unsorted whole blood was done, without chain pairing.

Attachment of unique molecular identifiers to individual cDNA molecules was performed. One entry per CDR3 protein, called by TCRdb with MiXCR from the 5' RACE reads. The sample has some 57,000 distinct CDR3 sequences; under 14% are singletons. Germline CDR1 and CDR2: ENHRY and SYGVKD. V shed 4 bases and J shed 1 base, with 4 bases lying between them. The CDR3 contains 12 residues. This clonotype was sampled from an adult who was a healthcare worker with PCR-confirmed SARS-CoV-2 infection or an uninfected control (not recorded which). Material: whole blood. The chain joins TRBV10-3 to TRBJ2-5; D unclear. The CDR3 DNA reads as TGTGCCATCAGTGGGCCCCAAGAGACCCAGTACTTC. Translating it yields CAISGPQETQYF.